A single sample is the source of the 19 T cell receptor beta chains below, sequenced in a study of T cell responses to AZD1222 COVID-19 vaccine. The repertoire was sequenced with immunoSEQ multiplex PCR; TCRdb's copy has only in-frame clones and lacks some. The table shows tens of thousands of clones, with around 85% occurring only once. Sequences were derived from peripheral blood, sampled on day 0 of MenACWY control vaccination. These TCRs come from an adult in good health.

This clone turned up a few times. V gene TRBV19 combines with J gene TRBJ2-1; no clear D gene. This CDR3 spans 15 amino acids. V gave up 4 bases and J gave up 0 bases, with 10 bases separating them. Germline V gives CDR1 LNHDA, CDR2 SQIVND (reference sequence). CDR3 amino acids: CASSTLSSSYNEQFF. The CDR3, as DNA: TGTGCCAGTAGTACTTTATCAAGCTCCTACAATGAGCAGTTCTTC.

This clone has just one count. The V and J genes are TRBV4-1 and TRBJ1-4, with unresolved D. Germline V gene data show CDR1 as MGHRA and CDR2 as YSYEKL. The CDR3 runs to 16 residues. The V and J ends lost 0 bases and 8 bases respectively, with 16 bases between them. The CDR3 DNA sequence: TGCGCCAGCAGCCAAGAAGGCACCCGCCGGTGGGAAAAACTGTTTTTT. Translating gives CASSQEGTRRWEKLFF.

The V and J genes are TRBV2 and TRBJ1-3; D is undetermined. The germline V and J ends were trimmed by 6 bases and 0 bases, with 9 bases remaining between them. The CDR3 loop spans 14 amino acids. Germline V gene sequence: CDR1 SNHLY, CDR2 FYNNEI. The CDR3 nucleotides read TGTGCCAGCAGACGGGTGATCTCTGGAAACACCATATATTTT. This sequence encodes CASRRVISGNTIYF.

In its sample, this clone was seen a few times. The V and J genes are TRBV10-1 and TRBJ2-2; tentatively, D is TRBD1 (6 bases). The CDR3 spans 12 residues. Per the germline V gene, CDR1 is WNHNN and CDR2 is SYGVQD (reference sequence). Deletions cut 8 bases from V and 7 bases from J, with 11 bases between. Here the CDR3 DNA reads TGCGCCAGCTCGCAAGGGGGCGGGGAGCTGTTTTTT. Protein: CASSQGGGELFF.

In nucleotides, the CDR3 is TGTGCCAGCAGAACGACAGGAGTCAATCAGCCCCAGCATTTT. This sequence encodes CASRTTGVNQPQHF. The V gene is TRBV28, the J gene TRBJ1-5; maybe TRBD1 (6 bases). Germline V gives CDR1 MDHEN, CDR2 SYDVKM. There are 14 residues in the CDR3. Between the trimmed V and J ends, which lost 6 bases and 3 bases, there was a span of 12 bases.

This clone was counted a single time. The rearrangement links TRBV7-9 to TRBJ1-2, with D hard to call. CDR3 length equals 11 residues. From germline, CDR1 is SEHNR and CDR2 FQNEAQ (reference sequence). The CDR3 loop is CAAGNNYGYTF. CDR3 nucleotides: TGTGCGGCAGGAAATAACTATGGCTACACCTTC.

The rearrangement uses TRBV28 and TRBJ2-7; TRBD1 agrees at 7 bases. Trimming cost V 7 bases and J 3 bases; bases outside gene matches: 9. This CDR3 comprises 14 residues. Germline assignment: CDR1 MDHEN and CDR2 SYDVKM. The CDR3 DNA follows: TGTGCCAGCAATCCGGGACAGAGACTCTACGAGCAGTACTTC. Its protein is CASNPGQRLYEQYF.

The chain couples TRBV6-5 to TRBJ1-6; D is ambiguous. CDR3 length equals 16 residues. The germline V gene has CDR1 MNHEY and CDR2 SVGAGI. Deletions cut 0 bases from V and 10 bases from J, with 16 bases between. CDR3 DNA: TGTGCCAGCAGTTACTCGAACCCGGGCTTAATCTCACCCCTCCACTTT. As protein: CASSYSNPGLISPLHF.

The V gene is TRBV10-3, the J gene TRBJ2-4; D remains ambiguous. This CDR3 spans 18 amino acids. V lost 5 bases to trimming and J lost 3 bases, with 23 bases between them. In germline, CDR1 is ENHRY, CDR2 SYGVKD. CDR3 bases: TGTGCCATCAGTCCCCTTCCCGCCATAGCAATTGACAAAAACATTCAGTACTTC. As protein: CAISPLPAIAIDKNIQYF.

The CDR3 sequence is CASSSDGQVYEQYV. CDR3 nucleotide sequence: TGTGCCAGCTCATCTGATGGACAGGTGTACGAGCAGTACGTC. This chain links TRBV18 with TRBJ2-7; 7 bases match TRBD1. The V segment lost 5 bases and the J segment 4 bases; nucleotides outside the gene matches: 8. The germline gives CDR1 KGHSH, CDR2 LQKENI. This CDR3 has 14 amino acids.

V is TRBV19 and J is TRBJ2-5, with D unclear. CDR1 and CDR2 from the germline V gene are LNHDA and SQIVND (reference sequence). V was cut by 1 base and J by 2 bases, with 2 bases left in between. The CDR3 runs 12 residues. CDR3 amino acids: CASSIGQETQYF. As DNA, the CDR3 is TGTGCCAGTAGTATAGGACAAGAGACCCAGTACTTC.

The chain recombines TRBV7-9 with TRBJ1-1; 7 bases align to TRBD1. J lost 6 bases, V lost 9 bases, and 10 bases had no gene match. Germline CDR1 reads SEHNR; CDR2 reads FQNEAQ (reference sequence). The CDR3 sequence is 13 residues long. In nucleotides, the CDR3 is TGTGCCAGTACGCTCAATACAGGGGCTGAAGCTTTCTTT. The encoded protein is CASTLNTGAEAFF. The entire variable domain, with the rest obtained from reference TRBV7-9 and TRBJ1-1, is as follows: DTGVSQNPRHKITKRGQNVTFRCDPISEHNRLYWYRQTLGQGPEFLTYFQNEAQLEKSRLLSDRFSAERPKGSFSTLEIQRTEQGDSAMYLCASTLNTGAEAFFGQGTRLTVV.

Here the CDR3 reads CAISESDRGSEKLFF. CDR3 sequence (DNA): TGTGCCATCAGTGAGTCGGACAGGGGGAGTGAAAAACTGTTTTTT. The chain combines TRBV10-3 with TRBJ1-4, with 10 positions matching TRBD1. With V trimmed by 0 bases and J by 7 bases, 2 bases remained unmatched. Germline assignment: CDR1 ENHRY and CDR2 SYGVKD. The CDR3 runs to 15 residues.

The chain links TRBV5-1 to TRBJ2-3; D not resolved. The V gene lost 2 bases and the J gene lost 5 bases, with 6 bases spanning the gap. The CDR3 length is 12 residues. The germline CDR1 and CDR2 sequences are SGHRS and YFSETQ. CDR3: CASSFGGDTQYF. CDR3 DNA sequence: TGCGCCAGCAGCTTTGGTGGAGATACGCAGTATTTT.

The V call is TRBV9, the J call TRBJ1-1; D call uncertain. The CDR3 covers 14 residues. Deletions cut 4 bases from V and 0 bases from J, with 10 bases between. CDR1 SGDLS and CDR2 YYNGEE come from the germline V gene. CDR3 protein: CASSLTYMNTEAFF. Written as DNA, the CDR3 is TGTGCCAGCAGCTTAACCTACATGAACACTGAAGCTTTCTTT.

This rearrangement joins TRBV5-4 to TRBJ2-3; 11 bases map to TRBD1. This CDR3 region has 15 residues. V shed 2 bases, J shed 6 bases, and the junction held 5 bases outside the gene matches. Germline V CDR1 and CDR2: SGHNT, YYREEE (reference sequence). The CDR3 bases are TGTGCCAGCAGCTTCCGGACAGGGGGCGGGGATACGCAGTATTTT. Translated: CASSFRTGGGDTQYF.

This clone was seen repeatedly, ten times or more. The chain couples TRBV4-1 to TRBJ2-3; a possible D gene is TRBD2 (5 bases). This CDR3 has 19 residues. CDR1 and CDR2 from the germline V gene are MGHRA and YSYEKL. V was trimmed by 0 bases and J by 0 bases, leaving 19 bases between them. The CDR3, as DNA: TGCGCCAGCAGCCAAGATTTTTTTGCGGGCACGCGGAGCACAGATACGCAGTATTTT. Protein sequence: CASSQDFFAGTRSTDTQYF.

This chain's CDR3 is CASSTSGKTGELFF. For the CDR3, the DNA is TGTGCCAGCTCGACTAGCGGGAAAACCGGGGAGCTGTTTTTT. This chain connects TRBV6-4 to TRBJ2-2; the match to TRBD2 covers 11 bases. V gave up 8 bases and J gave up 5 bases; unmatched junction bases: 4. The CDR3 has 14 amino acids. The germline V gene encodes CDR1 MRHNA and CDR2 SNTAGT.

The rearrangement joins TRBV7-8 to TRBJ1-1; TRBD1 matches at 7 bases. Germline V gene sequence: CDR1 SGHVS, CDR2 FQNEAQ. V trimming: 5 bases; J trimming: 10 bases; junction bases outside the gene matches: 13. This CDR3 has 14 amino acids. The CDR3 region is CASSVGRDSGVAFF. CDR3 bases: TGTGCCAGCAGCGTCGGCCGGGACAGTGGAGTAGCTTTCTTT.